A selection of T cell receptor beta chains follows, all from one sample in a study of somatic mutations in T cells in chronic GVHD. Some clones are missing from TCRdb's copy, which holds only in-frame ones; the method was immunoSEQ multiplex PCR. The repertoire holds 13,000 or so clones, with around 82% as singletons. Material for sequencing was Vbeta20-negative CD4+ T cells from blood. The source of these receptors is a male patient in his fifties or sixties with chronic graft-versus-host disease. Some T cells may arise from the graft donor. Both conserved end residues are part of each CDR3. A D gene is named only where the DNA matches it firmly. Clone sizes are given selectively: once, few, many, or a class where the clone is expanded.

TRBJ1-6,TRBV6-1,-,once,CASLTSGRAYSPLHF,TGTGCCAGTCTTACCTCGGGCAGGGCGTATTCACCCCTCCACTTT
TRBJ2-1,TRBV10-1,TRBD1,-,CASSPGQPYNEQFF,TGCGCCAGCAGCCCGGGACAGCCCTACAATGAGCAGTTCTTC
TRBJ1-3,TRBV7-2,-,-,CASSLGSGSGNTIYF,TGTGCCAGCAGCTTAGGGTCAGGCTCTGGAAACACCATATATTTT
TRBJ2-2,TRBV7-6,-,-,CASSLGIGGNTGELFF,TGTGCCAGCAGCTTAGGAATCGGGGGAAACACCGGGGAGCTGTTTTTT
TRBJ1-3,TRBV6-5,-,few,CASSKTGPSGNTIYF,TGTGCCAGCAGTAAGACAGGACCCTCCGGAAACACCATATATTTT
TRBJ2-6,TRBV5-6,-,-,CASSSPTSGANVLTF,TGTGCCAGCAGTTCCCCCACTTCTGGGGCCAACGTCCTGACTTTC
TRBJ1-1,TRBV19,TRBD1,-,CASSSSGTVNTEAFF,TGTGCCAGTAGTTCTTCCGGGACAGTGAACACTGAAGCTTTCTTT
TRBJ2-3,TRBV7-7,TRBD2,-,CASSPYSGRGSTDTQYF,TGTGCCAGCAGCCCTTACTCCGGGCGGGGGAGCACAGATACGCAGTATTTT
TRBJ1-5,TRBV10-3,-,-,CAISDPRQPQHF,TGTGCCATCAGTGACCCGCGGCAGCCCCAGCATTTT
TRBJ2-5,TRBV6-5,-,-,CASSYGGIQETQYF,TGTGCCAGCAGTTACGGGGGGATCCAAGAGACCCAGTACTTC
TRBJ2-4,TRBV13,TRBD2,-,CASSLRLAGAAEPLAKNIQYF,TGTGCCAGCAGCTTGAGACTAGCGGGAGCCGCAGAACCCCTAGCCAAAAACATTCAGTACTTC
TRBJ2-7,TRBV14,TRBD1,-,CASSRDRGIRIHEQYF,TGTGCCAGCAGCCGAGACAGGGGAATAAGGATCCACGAGCAGTACTTC